Below, one TCR beta chain is given with its context. These data come from a study of blood T cell repertoires in COVID-19. Under the authors' procedure: Amplification of reference gene primers provided the estimated nucleated cell counts. The protocol was immunoSEQ multiplex PCR, while the TCRdb copy is restricted to in-frame clones and leaves out a portion. Clonal size and the V and J genes are those of that table, whereas D and trimming came from the DNA. The data show about 170,000 clones, with roughly 84% seen just once and 6.9% held by the top ten. The sample consisted of peripheral blood. This TCR was recovered from a man older than 75 with COVID-19, enrolled during active disease.

CDR3 coding DNA: TGTGCCAGCAGCCCGACAAGCACTGAAGCTTTCTTT. It yields the protein CASSPTSTEAFF. The chain is built from TRBV2 and TRBJ1-1, with D hard to call. This CDR3 is 12 amino acids long. The V end was cut by 6 bases, the J end by 4 bases, with 9 bases between. Per germline, CDR1 SNHLY and CDR2 FYNNEI.